The clone carrying this T cell receptor beta chain was detected only once. The sample is drawn from a study of blood T cell repertoires in COVID-19. The wider study: The samples span acute and convalescent COVID-19 from the United States, Italy and Spain. PBMCs, B-cell-depleted T cells, or T cells provided the cDNA or gDNA that made up the material.

Original handling: Reference gene primer amplification yielded estimated nucleated cell counts. Profiled with immunoSEQ multiplex PCR; TCRdb holds only in-frame clones, not every one. V and J calls and clone size are those listed in that table; D and trimming were worked out from the DNA. The profile shows about 210,000 clones, about 90% of them singletons. The receptor was isolated from a man aged 18 to 30 with active or convalescent COVID-19. Sequences were obtained from peripheral blood.

The CDR3 here is CASSPGSREETQYF. The CDR3 nucleotides read TGTGCCAGCAGCCCGGGATCACGGGAAGAGACCCAGTACTTC. This chain links TRBV6-6 with TRBJ2-5; TRBD2 is a possible D gene (5 bases). The germline CDR1 and CDR2 sequences are MNHNY and SVGAGI (reference sequence). Trimming shortened V by 6 bases and J by 3 bases, and 14 bases separated the two germline ends. This CDR3 has 14 amino acids.